These 31 T cell receptor beta chains share one sample of origin, sequenced in a study of PD-L1 blockade in urothelial cancer. Only in-frame clones appear in the TCRdb table, and some are missing; sequencing was by immunoSEQ multiplex PCR. Of under 100,000 clones in the sample, 82% were seen once. The material was PBMCs, obtained around atezolizumab (anti-PD-L1) treatment. These receptors all stem from a man in his 70s with urothelial cancer.

The V gene is TRBV5-4, the J gene TRBJ2-1; 11 nucleotides match TRBD1. This CDR3 has 15 amino acids. The V gene end was trimmed by 5 bases and the J gene end by 8 bases; junction bases not matched to a gene: 9. Germline values: CDR1 SGHNT, CDR2 YYREEE (reference sequence). The CDR3 region is CASRNGQGAGYEQFF. In DNA form, the CDR3 reads TGTGCCAGCAGAAACGGACAGGGGGCAGGGTATGAGCAGTTCTTC.

This clone was counted many times. The rearrangement joins TRBV30 to TRBJ1-1; D remains ambiguous. The CDR3 sequence is 14 residues long. V dropped 6 bases and J dropped 7 bases, with 21 bases sitting between them. Germline V gene lookup returns CDR1 GTSNPN and CDR2 SVGIG (reference sequence). CDR3 region: CACAAPPSRGEAFF. CDR3 bases: TGTGCCTGCGCGGCCCCACCCTCACGGGGTGAAGCTTTCTTT.

The V and J genes are TRBV7-9 and TRBJ2-3; 7 bases align to TRBD2. The V gene's germline CDR1 is SEHNR and CDR2 FQNEAQ (reference sequence). CDR3 length: 15 residues. J was trimmed by 1 base and V by 5 bases; bases with no gene match: 6. The CDR3 loop reads CASSGLAGGTDTQYF. In DNA, the CDR3 is TGTGCCAGCAGCGGACTGGCGGGGGGCACAGATACGCAGTATTTT.

CDR3 DNA sequence: TGTGCCAGCAGGACAGGTCCGACAGATACGCAGTATTTT. It is translated as CASRTGPTDTQYF. The V and J genes are TRBV25-1 and TRBJ2-3, with D tentatively TRBD1 (6 bases). Trimming removed 6 bases at V and 3 bases at J, with 10 bases between. There are 13 residues in the CDR3. Per the germline V gene, CDR1 is MGHDK and CDR2 is SYGVNS.

This clone has only a few counts. The chain links TRBV4-2 to TRBJ2-5; D perhaps matches TRBD1 (5 bases). Germline CDR1 LGHNA, CDR2 YNFKEQ. The CDR3 is made up of 16 amino acids. V gave up 1 base and J gave up 5 bases, with 17 bases separating them. The CDR3 nucleotides are TGTGCCAGCAGCCAAGGGGTCCAGGGAAGCCAGGAGACCCAGTACTTC. Translating it yields CASSQGVQGSQETQYF.

V usage is TRBV6-5 and J usage is TRBJ2-7, with 8 nucleotides matching TRBD2. The trim removed 6 bases at V and 6 bases at J, leaving 7 bases unmatched. Germline loops: CDR1 MNHEY, CDR2 SVGAGI. The CDR3 is 13 residues long. The CDR3 loop is CASRAPTSVEQYF. Here the CDR3 DNA reads TGTGCCAGCAGAGCCCCGACTAGCGTCGAGCAGTACTTC.

This rearrangement joins TRBV7-3 to TRBJ2-5; TRBD2 matches 7 bases. CDR3 length equals 16 residues. Germline lookup yields CDR1 SGHTA and CDR2 FQGTGA. J lost 0 bases, V lost 2 bases, and 6 bases had no gene match. CDR3 amino acids: CASSLSASGNQETQYF. In DNA form, the CDR3 reads TGTGCCAGCAGCTTATCGGCTAGCGGAAACCAAGAGACCCAGTACTTC.

The chain joins TRBV11-2 to TRBJ1-4, with D uncertain. Germline CDR1 is SGHAT and CDR2 is FQNNGV. The germline V and J ends were trimmed by 1 base and 8 bases, with 17 bases remaining between them. The CDR3 extends over 16 amino acids. The CDR3 DNA reads as TGTGCCAGCAGCTTAGGCCAGATCAGTATGTGGGAAAAACTGTTTTTT. It codes for CASSLGQISMWEKLFF. Together with reference TRBV11-2 and TRBJ1-4, the CDR3 gives the full variable domain: EAGVAQSPRYKIIEKRQSVAFWCNPISGHATLYWYQQILGQGPKLLIQFQNNGVVDDSQLPKDRFSAERLKGVDSTLKIQPAKLEDSAVYLCASSLGQISMWEKLFFGSGTQLSVL.

This clone showed up just a few times. The rearrangement uses TRBV7-9 and TRBJ2-5; TRBD1 matches 7 bases. The V gene end was trimmed by 1 base and the J gene end by 0 bases; junction bases not matched to a gene: 2. The CDR3 consists of 15 residues. Germline CDR1 reads SEHNR; CDR2 reads FQNEAQ (reference sequence). The CDR3 DNA sequence: TGTGCCAGCAGCTTAGGCGACAGGGACCAAGAGACCCAGTACTTC. Protein: CASSLGDRDQETQYF.

This clone was observed once. The V and J genes are TRBV7-2 and TRBJ2-2; no clear D. Germline CDR1 reads SGHTA; CDR2 reads FQGNSA. There are 13 residues in the CDR3. Trimming pared 5 bases from V and 8 bases from J, leaving 12 bases between. The CDR3 here is CASSPLSSGELFF. CDR3 nucleotide sequence: TGTGCCAGCAGCCCCCTTTCCTCGGGGGAGCTGTTTTTT.

This clone showed up just once. CDR3 DNA: TGTGCCAGCAGTAGCTCCGGGACAGGGGCCTACAATGAGCAGTTCTTC. Translation gives CASSSSGTGAYNEQFF. The chain couples TRBV6-4 to TRBJ2-1; 10 bases line up with TRBD1. J gave up 2 bases and V 5 bases, and 6 bases lay outside the gene matches. CDR1 is MRHNA and CDR2 is SNTAGT in the germline V gene. The CDR3 runs to 16 residues.

The chain joins TRBV19 to TRBJ1-2, with TRBD1 matching 7 bases. Germline lookup yields CDR1 LNHDA and CDR2 SQIVND (reference sequence). J lost 3 bases, V lost 4 bases, and 2 bases had no gene match. The length of the CDR3 is 13 residues. CDR3 region: CASSTTGYYGYTF. The DNA for the CDR3 is TGTGCCAGTAGTACGACAGGGTACTATGGCTACACCTTC. Drawing the rest from reference TRBV19 and TRBJ1-2, the complete variable domain is DGGITQSPKYLFRKEGQNVTLSCEQNLNHDAMYWYRQDPGQGLRLIYYSQIVNDFQKGDIAEGYSVSREKKESFPLTVTSAQKNPTAFYLCASSTTGYYGYTFGSGTRLTVV.

The CDR3 DNA reads TGTGCCAGCAGCTTAAGACAGGAGGAGACCCAGTACTTC. Residues: CASSLRQEETQYF. The chain has TRBV11-3 and TRBJ2-5, with D perhaps TRBD1 (6 bases). Trimming shortened V by 2 bases and J by 5 bases, and 9 bases separated the two germline ends. Germline V lookup: CDR1 SGHNT, CDR2 YENEEA. The CDR3 contains 13 residues.

The V gene is TRBV6-5, the J gene TRBJ1-1; TRBD1 agrees at 8 bases. The CDR3 runs 14 residues. Looked up from germline, CDR1 is MNHEY and CDR2 is SVGAGI. Losses at the gene ends were 0 bases for V and 3 bases for J; bases not matched to a gene: 0. CDR3 loop: CASSYSQGDTEAFF. The CDR3 bases are TGTGCCAGCAGTTACTCACAGGGGGACACTGAAGCTTTCTTT.

This chain links TRBV5-1 with TRBJ2-1, with TRBD2 matching over 7 bases. The CDR3 is 16 residues long. V lost 0 bases to trimming and J lost 6 bases; unmatched junction nucleotides: 9. The germline V gene has CDR1 SGHRS and CDR2 YFSETQ. This chain's CDR3 is CASSLGWTSWGNEQFF. In DNA form, the CDR3 reads TGCGCCAGCAGCTTGGGGTGGACTAGTTGGGGCAATGAGCAGTTCTTC.

The chain joins TRBV19 to TRBJ2-3, with 7 bases matching TRBD2. Unmatched junction bases numbered 8, after V lost 3 bases and J lost 2 bases. This CDR3 is built from 16 residues. Per the germline V gene, CDR1 is LNHDA and CDR2 is SQIVND (reference sequence). In nucleotides, the CDR3 is TGTGCCAGTAGTATGGGGAGGGCGAGGGCCACAGATACGCAGTATTTT. This sequence encodes CASSMGRARATDTQYF.

This clone was observed once. The J gene is TRBJ1-5, the V gene TRBV27; D gene unclear. Germline-derived CDR1 and CDR2 are MNHEY and SMNVEV (reference sequence). Trimming left V 7 bases short and J 4 bases short, with 17 bases between. The CDR3 totals 15 residues. The CDR3 DNA reads as TGTGCCAGCAAACAAACGATGGGCAGGAATCAGCCCCAGCATTTT. This sequence encodes CASKQTMGRNQPQHF.

The chain is built from TRBV5-1 and TRBJ2-7, with D perhaps TRBD1 (8 bases). The CDR3 consists of 15 residues. V lost 3 bases and J 3 bases, leaving 16 bases between the germline ends. The germline V gene encodes CDR1 SGHRS and CDR2 YFSETQ. In DNA, the CDR3 is TGCGCCAGCAGCTGGGGAGGGACAGGAAGCTACGAGCAGTACTTC. Protein: CASSWGGTGSYEQYF. Drawing the rest from reference TRBV5-1 and TRBJ2-7, the complete variable domain is KAGVTQTPRYLIKTRGQQVTLSCSPISGHRSVSWYQQTPGQGLQFLFEYFSETQRNKGNFPGRFSGRQFSNSRSEMNVSTLELGDSALYLCASSWGGTGSYEQYFGPGTRLTVT.

The rearrangement joins TRBV7-9 to TRBJ1-1; a possible D gene is TRBD1 (5 bases). The V end was cut by 5 bases, the J end by 2 bases, with 12 bases between. The CDR3 has 14 amino acids. Germline V CDR1 and CDR2: SEHNR, FQNEAQ (reference sequence). The DNA for the CDR3 is TGTGCCAGCAGCGTCGGGGGAAGAAACACTGAAGCTTTCTTT. Its protein product is CASSVGGRNTEAFF.

This clone was found a few times. The chain has TRBV7-9 and TRBJ2-2; 10 positions agree with TRBD2. With V trimmed by 6 bases and J by 7 bases, 8 bases remained unmatched. Germline loops: CDR1 SEHNR, CDR2 FQNEAQ (reference sequence). The CDR3 is 15 residues long. In DNA form, the CDR3 reads TGTGCCAGCAGTCCTACTAGCGGGATGGGCGGGGAGCTGTTTTTT. Amino acid sequence: CASSPTSGMGGELFF. Filled out from reference TRBV7-9 and TRBJ2-2, the complete variable domain reads DTGVSQNPRHKITKRGQNVTFRCDPISEHNRLYWYRQTLGQGPEFLTYFQNEAQLEKSRLLSDRFSAERPKGSFSTLEIQRTEQGDSAMYLCASSPTSGMGGELFFGEGSRLTVL.

A few counts support this clone. This CDR3 is missing its conserved last phenylalanine or tryptophan, likely due to a read error. The limits of the CDR3 on the DNA are not certain, so only TCRdb's listed CDR3 is given. J is TRBJ1-1 and V is TRBV6-1. The CDR3 spans 13 amino acids, including both terminal residues. Germline values: CDR1 MNHNS, CDR2 SASEGT. CDR3 sequence: CASSARDSMGTVV.

The genes are TRBV5-6 and TRBJ2-2; a weak D match, TRBD1 (5 bases). The CDR3 consists of 16 residues. The germline V gene encodes CDR1 SGHDT and CDR2 YYEEEE. The V end lost 2 bases, the J end lost 2 bases, and 13 bases lay between the germline ends. CDR3 coding DNA: TGTGCCAGCAGCTTTCAGGGAACGGCTAACACCGGGGAGCTGTTTTTT. Translated: CASSFQGTANTGELFF.

This sequence joins TRBV2 and TRBJ2-5; possibly TRBD1 for D (5 bases). This CDR3 contains 13 residues. CDR1 and CDR2 (germline): SNHLY, FYNNEI. V dropped 8 bases and J dropped 3 bases, with 13 bases sitting between them. The CDR3 protein is CASQLSREETQYF. In DNA, the CDR3 is TGTGCCAGCCAACTGAGCAGGGAAGAGACCCAGTACTTC.

J is TRBJ1-2 and V is TRBV5-5; D is ambiguous. CDR1 and CDR2 from the germline V gene are SGHKS and YYEKEE (reference sequence). This CDR3 is built from 14 residues. Trimming left V 4 bases short and J 2 bases short, with 12 bases between. The CDR3 region is CASSRGEGNYGYTF. CDR3 bases: TGTGCCAGCAGCCGGGGTGAGGGCAACTATGGCTACACCTTC.

The CDR3 nucleotides are TGTGCCAGTAGTATGGGGACAGAGGATCTGAGCAATCAGCCCCAGCATTTT. Its translation: CASSMGTEDLSNQPQHF. The gene calls are TRBV19 and TRBJ1-5; 7 nucleotides match TRBD1. The J segment lost 1 base and the V segment lost 3 bases, leaving 9 bases of the junction unmatched. Germline assignment: CDR1 LNHDA and CDR2 SQIVND (reference sequence). This CDR3 has 17 residues.

The V call is TRBV5-4, the J call TRBJ2-5; D gene unclear. The V gene lost 0 bases and the J gene lost 2 bases, with 8 bases spanning the gap. This CDR3 has 14 amino acids. Germline CDR1 reads SGHNT; CDR2 reads YYREEE (reference sequence). CDR3 DNA: TGTGCCAGCAGCTTGGATTACGCGCAAGAGACCCAGTACTTC. It translates to CASSLDYAQETQYF.

The chain uses TRBV7-8 and TRBJ2-7; 12 nucleotides align to TRBD2. From germline, CDR1 is SGHVS and CDR2 FQNEAQ. V lost 2 bases, J lost 2 bases, and 1 base stayed unmatched. This CDR3 has 15 residues. Here the CDR3 DNA reads TGTGCCAGCAGCTTACTAGCGGGAGGGACCTACGAGCAGTACTTC. Translating gives CASSLLAGGTYEQYF.

The chain employs TRBV5-5 and TRBJ2-2; a possible D gene is TRBD1 (6 bases). This CDR3 comprises 15 residues. The germline V gene encodes CDR1 SGHKS and CDR2 YYEKEE (reference sequence). Trimming removed 0 bases at V and 5 bases at J, with 11 bases between. The CDR3 spells CASSLGLGGTGELFF. CDR3 coding DNA: TGTGCCAGCAGCTTGGGGCTAGGGGGAACCGGGGAGCTGTTTTTT.

The chain is built from TRBV6-1 and TRBJ1-2; D call uncertain. Germline CDR1 and CDR2: MNHNS and SASEGT. Trimming took 0 bases from V and 8 from J, leaving 16 bases between them. The CDR3 runs 15 residues. The CDR3 nucleotides read TGTGCCAGCAGTGAAGCTGCGGGAATCCCTATAGGCTACACCTTC. It specifies CASSEAAGIPIGYTF.

V is TRBV18 and J is TRBJ1-1; D is unresolved. This CDR3 region has 14 residues. V dropped 2 bases and J dropped 1 base, with 8 bases sitting between them. Germline CDR1 KGHSH, CDR2 LQKENI. The CDR3 coding sequence is TGTGCCAGCTCACCATCCGGGAGGAACACTGAAGCTTTCTTT. Translated: CASSPSGRNTEAFF.

This clone is termed large. This chain links TRBV6-4 with TRBJ2-1; TRBD2 matches at 7 bases. V lost 8 bases and J lost 5; bases outside the gene matches: 6. There are 13 residues in the CDR3. From germline, CDR1 is MRHNA and CDR2 SNTAGT. The CDR3 spells CASASGAHNEQFF. The CDR3 DNA follows: TGTGCCAGCGCTAGCGGAGCCCACAATGAGCAGTTCTTC.